One T cell receptor beta chain is described in this entry. What antigen it recognizes has not been identified. Base-call qualities are not available, and no considerably larger clone is one nucleotide away. The data were taken from a study of T-cell reconstitution after alpha-beta-depleted transplantation in children (dated by TCRdb to about 2016). In the study overall: Using TCR repertoire profiling, the study followed T-cell immune reconstitution in a quantitative way in children after TCRalphabeta/CD19-depleted allogeneic hematopoietic cell transplantation.

The germline V gene encodes CDR1 SGHRS and CDR2 YFSETQ. The CDR3 runs 16 amino acids, cysteine and phenylalanine included. The only DNA kept is the CDR3, 48 bases in frame from the first base. Trimming leaves V shorter by 4 bases and J shorter by 2 bases, with the junction holding 6 bases beyond the gene matches. The library was built by means of PCR. Data came from an Illumina HiSeq 2500. To normalize quantification of the TCRbeta repertoire, the TCR libraries were built with molecular barcoding that relied on unique molecular identifiers. Through fastp at Q25 and MiXCR, TCRdb rebuilt clones from the public reads, retaining in-frame beta chains. All rows with the same CDR3 protein become a single entry with the most common DNA and genes. In this sample the table shows approximately 250,000 distinct CDR3 sequences, over 20% of which occur a single time. Roughly 2.6% of the sample comes from the top ten.

Paper-wide results and their limitations: In some patients, the high TCRbeta diversity seen at day 60 was put down to recipient T cells and intrathymic progenitors that had survived conditioning. The apparently early recovery of alphabetaT-cell counts about two months after transplant reportedly depended on only several hundred rapidly expanded clones that came from non-depleted graft cells. Hyperexpanded clone frequencies declined over subsequent months; after one year, T-cell counts and TCRbeta diversity were mostly attributed to newly produced T cells.

The treatment or condition label of this sample denotes: allogeneic hematopoietic cell transplantation with graft depleted of TCRalphabeta T cells and CD19 B cells. The transplant recipients were children given TCRalphabeta/CD19-depleted allogeneic hematopoietic cell grafts. The starting material was PBMCs, obtained before TCRalphabeta/CD19-depleted stem cell transplant. Recombination linked TRBV5-1 to TRBJ2-3, and TRBD2 aligns with 11 junction nucleotides. The clonotype comes from a girl aged 2 to 10 with Fanconi anemia, due to receive a stem cell transplant. CDR3 sequence: CASSAGLAANTDTQYF. The bases read TGCGCCAGCAGCGCGGGACTAGCGGCTAACACAGATACGCAGTATTTT.